These T cell receptor beta chains were read from a single sample in a study of blood T cell repertoires in COVID-19. The data were produced by immunoSEQ multiplex PCR, yet TCRdb's version contains in-frame clones alone and is incomplete. Seen here are about 150,000 clones, 87% observed once, and the top ten hold 6% to 7%. The sequenced sample consisted of peripheral blood. Receptors originate from an elderly man with acute or convalescent COVID-19. Both conserved end residues are part of each CDR3. D genes are given only for firm matches. A row's size may be missing; if present it is once, few, many or a size class.

j_call: TRBJ2-3; clone_size: NA; d_call: TRBD2; v_call: TRBV6-4; cdr3_nt: TGTGCCAGCAGTAGGGACTATAGCACAGATACGCAGTATTTT; cdr3_aa: CASSRDYSTDTQYF
j_call: TRBJ1-4; clone_size: NA; d_call: TRBD1; v_call: TRBV7-8; cdr3_nt: TGTGCCAGCAGCCACTCCGGGACAGGGGGTGAAAAACTGTTTTTT; cdr3_aa: CASSHSGTGGEKLFF
j_call: TRBJ2-3; clone_size: NA; d_call: NA; v_call: TRBV7-2; cdr3_nt: TGTGCCAGCAGCTTAGGGAGAACCTATACGCAGTATTTT; cdr3_aa: CASSLGRTYTQYF
j_call: TRBJ1-1; clone_size: once; d_call: NA; v_call: TRBV27; cdr3_nt: TGTGCCAGCAGCTTAGGGAGAAACACTGAAGCTTTCTTT; cdr3_aa: CASSLGRNTEAFF
j_call: TRBJ1-2; clone_size: NA; d_call: NA; v_call: TRBV5-2; cdr3_nt: TGTGCCAGCAATGGTTGTGGAGAGTACGAGACCTATGGCTACACCTTC; cdr3_aa: CASNGCGEYETYGYTF
j_call: TRBJ2-1; clone_size: NA; d_call: NA; v_call: TRBV28; cdr3_nt: TGTGCCAGCAGTTGGTCAAATATTATCAGCGTTCACTCTCAGGGGGGCTACAATGAGCAGTTCTTC; cdr3_aa: CASSWSNIISVHSQGGYNEQFF
j_call: TRBJ1-1; clone_size: NA; d_call: NA; v_call: TRBV7-2; cdr3_nt: TGTGCCAGCAGCTTGGCCACCAGGGGAACTGAAGCTTTCTTT; cdr3_aa: CASSLATRGTEAFF
j_call: TRBJ2-3; clone_size: few; d_call: TRBD2; v_call: TRBV7-2; cdr3_nt: TGTGCCAGCAGCTCCCCGGGACTAGCGGGGGGGCGGACGCAGTATTTT; cdr3_aa: CASSSPGLAGGRTQYF
j_call: TRBJ2-5; clone_size: NA; d_call: NA; v_call: TRBV7-6; cdr3_nt: TGTGCCAGCAGCTTATCGACACAAGAGACCCAGTACTTC; cdr3_aa: CASSLSTQETQYF
j_call: TRBJ2-3; clone_size: NA; d_call: TRBD2; v_call: TRBV13; cdr3_nt: TGTGCCAGCAGCCCACGACTAGCGGGAGCGGGTACGCAGTATTTT; cdr3_aa: CASSPRLAGAGTQYF
j_call: TRBJ2-6; clone_size: once; d_call: TRBD1; v_call: TRBV5-1; cdr3_nt: TGCGCCAGCACAGGACAGGGATGGTCTGGGGCCAACGTCCTGACTTTC; cdr3_aa: CASTGQGWSGANVLTF
j_call: TRBJ2-1; clone_size: NA; d_call: NA; v_call: TRBV5-6; cdr3_nt: TGTGCCAGCAGCTTGGTTGGGGGCAGGGGCAATGAGCAGTTCTTC; cdr3_aa: CASSLVGGRGNEQFF
j_call: TRBJ1-4; clone_size: NA; d_call: NA; v_call: TRBV7-9; cdr3_nt: TGTGCCAGCAGCGCCGACAGTCAGGGGTACGGTGAAAAACTGTTTTTT; cdr3_aa: CASSADSQGYGEKLFF
j_call: TRBJ2-3; clone_size: once; d_call: NA; v_call: TRBV29-1; cdr3_nt: TGCAGCGTTGATGACACGAGCACAGATACGCAGTATTTT; cdr3_aa: CSVDDTSTDTQYF
j_call: TRBJ1-1; clone_size: NA; d_call: NA; v_call: TRBV15; cdr3_nt: TGTGCCACCAGCAGAATACAGGGGAACACTGAAGCTTTCTTT; cdr3_aa: CATSRIQGNTEAFF
j_call: TRBJ1-5; clone_size: NA; d_call: TRBD1; v_call: TRBV28; cdr3_nt: TGTGCCAGCAGAACGGGCGGGACAGCGAGGATGGGGCCCCAGCATTTT; cdr3_aa: CASRTGGTARMGPQHF
j_call: TRBJ1-1; clone_size: NA; d_call: NA; v_call: TRBV7-2; cdr3_nt: TGTGCCAGCAGCAGAAGGTCGGGAATGAACACTGAAGCTTTCTTT; cdr3_aa: CASSRRSGMNTEAFF
j_call: TRBJ2-2; clone_size: NA; d_call: NA; v_call: TRBV5-1; cdr3_nt: TGCGCCAGCAGCTGGACAGACGCCGGGGAGCTGTTTTTT; cdr3_aa: CASSWTDAGELFF
j_call: TRBJ2-2; clone_size: NA; d_call: NA; v_call: TRBV28; cdr3_nt: TGTGCCAGCAGTTGGGGGGGGCAAACCGGGGAGCTGTTTTTT; cdr3_aa: CASSWGGQTGELFF
j_call: TRBJ1-1; clone_size: once; d_call: NA; v_call: TRBV29-1; cdr3_nt: TGCAGCGTCCTTGAGGCGGCGGTGAACACTGAAGCTTTCTTT; cdr3_aa: CSVLEAAVNTEAFF
j_call: TRBJ1-5; clone_size: NA; d_call: NA; v_call: TRBV5-6; cdr3_nt: TGTGCCAGCAGCTTGGGCGGATATAGCAATCAGCCCCAGCATTTT; cdr3_aa: CASSLGGYSNQPQHF
j_call: TRBJ2-1; clone_size: once; d_call: NA; v_call: TRBV19; cdr3_nt: TGTGCCAGTAGTATGAGGAGCACAGGAGACTACAATGAGCAGTTCTTC; cdr3_aa: CASSMRSTGDYNEQFF
j_call: TRBJ1-4; clone_size: NA; d_call: NA; v_call: TRBV28; cdr3_nt: TGTGCCAGCAACAGGATAGCTAATGAAAAACTGTTTTTT; cdr3_aa: CASNRIANEKLFF